Following are 21 T cell receptor beta chains from one sample sequenced in a study of CD8+ T cells in alopecia areata. Documented treatment: oral pan-JAK inhibitor, 5-10 mg twice daily. Extraction and reverse transcription of RNA yielded cDNA as the sequencing template. This table comes from immunoSEQ multiplex PCR, and its TCRdb copy is limited to in-frame clones, with some not included. Of about 140,000 clones listed, roughly 86% are singletons. The material was CD8+ T cells sorted from blood, obtained at week 4, from a patient treated with tofacitinib. Source of these receptors: a human donor with alopecia areata.

The rearrangement joins TRBV7-6 to TRBJ2-7; D unclear. Germline assignment: CDR1 SGHVS and CDR2 FNYEAQ. The CDR3 sequence is 13 residues long. V lost 5 bases and J 4 bases, leaving 12 bases between the germline ends. CDR3 coding DNA: TGTGCCAGCAGCCGCAATTCCATTTACGAGCAGTACTTC. Translation gives CASSRNSIYEQYF.

The J gene is TRBJ2-1, the V gene TRBV5-1, with D uncertain. CDR1 and CDR2 (germline): SGHRS, YFSETQ. The CDR3 is 14 amino acids. The V and J ends lost 2 bases and 7 bases respectively, with 13 bases between them. CDR3: CASSFKDFWNEQFF. CDR3 coding DNA: TGCGCCAGCAGCTTTAAAGATTTCTGGAATGAGCAGTTCTTC.

The V gene is TRBV19, the J gene TRBJ1-1; 9 positions match TRBD1. This CDR3 is built from 14 residues. The germline gives CDR1 LNHDA, CDR2 SQIVND (reference sequence). V shed 5 bases, J shed 2 bases, and the junction held 3 bases outside the gene matches. The CDR3 region has the DNA TGTGCCAGTAGTGTACAGGGGGCCAACACTGAAGCTTTCTTT. Protein sequence: CASSVQGANTEAFF. The full variable domain, with the rest looked up from reference TRBV19 and TRBJ1-1, is DGGITQSPKYLFRKEGQNVTLSCEQNLNHDAMYWYRQDPGQGLRLIYYSQIVNDFQKGDIAEGYSVSREKKESFPLTVTSAQKNPTAFYLCASSVQGANTEAFFGQGTRLTVV.

V gene TRBV30 combines with J gene TRBJ2-7; 9 bases are a match to TRBD1. With 0 bases clipped from V and 6 bases from J, the junction kept 3 bases outside the gene matches. Per the germline V gene, CDR1 is GTSNPN and CDR2 is SVGIG (reference sequence). This CDR3 spans 13 amino acids. The CDR3 loop reads CAWSVGQGFEQYF. The CDR3 bases are TGTGCCTGGAGTGTGGGACAGGGATTCGAGCAGTACTTC.

This clone occurred a few times. This chain links TRBV29-1 with TRBJ2-1; D is perhaps TRBD1 or TRBD2 (5 bases each). Between the trimmed V and J ends, which lost 7 bases and 8 bases, there was a span of 18 bases. The CDR3 sequence is 13 residues long. CDR1 is SQVTM, CDR2 ANQGSEA, per germline. CDR3 DNA: TGCAGCGGAACATACGGGGCCAGCGATGAGCAGTTCTTC. Amino acids: CSGTYGASDEQFF.

This chain connects TRBV4-1 to TRBJ1-2; D perhaps matches TRBD1 (5 bases). This CDR3 is 16 amino acids long. V lost 1 base and J lost 6, with 18 bases in between. CDR1 MGHRA and CDR2 YSYEKL come from the germline V gene. CDR3 region: CASSQGPGVEGHGYTF. CDR3 DNA sequence: TGCGCCAGCAGCCAAGGTCCGGGGGTTGAGGGCCATGGCTACACCTTC.

This rearrangement joins TRBV2 to TRBJ2-7, with D unresolved. The CDR3 totals 12 residues. The ends were cut back, 7 bases at V and 3 bases at J, with 10 bases in the middle. Germline CDR1 reads SNHLY; CDR2 reads FYNNEI. The CDR3 region has the DNA TGTGCCAGCATTTGGGCCGACTACGAGCAGTACTTC. This sequence encodes CASIWADYEQYF.

V and J are TRBV27 and TRBJ2-1, with unresolved D. The CDR3 consists of 11 residues. Germline V CDR1 and CDR2: MNHEY, SMNVEV (reference sequence). The ends were cut back, 3 bases at V and 7 bases at J, with 4 bases in the middle. The CDR3 nucleotides are TGTGCCAGCAGTTTTAGTAATGAGCAGTTCTTC. Protein sequence: CASSFSNEQFF.

This chain uses TRBV27 with TRBJ2-5, with D unresolved. Trimming pared 0 bases from V and 2 bases from J, leaving 7 bases between. CDR3 size: 14 residues. CDR1 and CDR2 (germline): MNHEY, SMNVEV (reference sequence). Here the CDR3 reads CASSLSRTQETQYF. The DNA for the CDR3 is TGTGCCAGCAGTTTATCGAGAACACAAGAGACCCAGTACTTC.

The CDR3 nucleotides are TGTGCCATAAAGGTAGCGGGGGGGAGTAATGAGCAGTTCTTC. Residues: CAIKVAGGSNEQFF. This chain connects TRBV6-6 to TRBJ2-1; 11 bases are a match to TRBD2. J lost 7 bases, V lost 10 bases, and 9 bases had no gene match. The CDR3 runs to 14 residues. Germline CDR1 reads MNHNY; CDR2 reads SVGAGI (reference sequence).

The chain joins TRBV5-6 to TRBJ2-7, with TRBD1 matching over 8 bases. The CDR3 contains 14 residues. With 7 bases clipped from V and 3 bases from J, the junction kept 9 bases outside the gene matches. Germline V gives CDR1 SGHDT, CDR2 YYEEEE. CDR3 region: CASFDRDRYYEQYF. CDR3 in DNA: TGTGCCAGCTTCGACCGGGACAGGTACTACGAGCAGTACTTC. The full variable domain, completed using reference TRBV5-6 and TRBJ2-7, is DAGVTQSPTHLIKTRGQQVTLRCSPKSGHDTVSWYQQALGQGPQFIFQYYEEEERQRGNFPDRFSGHQFPNYSSELNVNALLLGDSALYLCASFDRDRYYEQYFGPGTRLTVT.

This clone has a single count. The rearrangement uses TRBV9 and TRBJ2-5, with TRBD2 identical over 8 bases. CDR1 is SGDLS and CDR2 is YYNGEE in the germline V gene. This CDR3 is built from 15 residues. Trimming at V came to 1 base and at J to 5 bases, leaving 7 bases not matched to a gene. CDR3 region: CASSVRAGERETQYF. CDR3 bases: TGTGCCAGCAGCGTAAGAGCGGGAGAAAGGGAGACCCAGTACTTC.

The chain joins TRBV11-2 to TRBJ2-3; unclear D gene. V lost 3 bases to trimming and J lost 5 bases, with 3 bases between them. Germline lookup yields CDR1 SGHAT and CDR2 FQNNGV. The CDR3 contains 11 residues. The CDR3 region has the DNA TGTGCCAGCAGCTTGGGAGATACGCAGTATTTT. This sequence encodes CASSLGDTQYF. Full variable domain (missing parts from reference TRBV11-2 and TRBJ2-3): EAGVAQSPRYKIIEKRQSVAFWCNPISGHATLYWYQQILGQGPKLLIQFQNNGVVDDSQLPKDRFSAERLKGVDSTLKIQPAKLEDSAVYLCASSLGDTQYFGPGTRLTVL.

This chain uses TRBV11-1 with TRBJ1-1, with a tentative D call TRBD1 (6 bases). The V gene lost 5 bases and the J gene lost 0 bases, with 13 bases spanning the gap. The CDR3 is 15 residues long. CDR1 SGHAT and CDR2 FQDESV come from the germline V gene (reference sequence). CDR3: CASSQTGHLNTEAFF. DNA for the CDR3: TGTGCCAGCAGCCAGACGGGACACTTGAACACTGAAGCTTTCTTT.

This chain links TRBV7-8 with TRBJ2-2, with D possibly being TRBD1 (5 bases). The germline V gene has CDR1 SGHVS and CDR2 FQNEAQ. Trimming took 6 bases from V and 2 from J, leaving 10 bases between them. CDR3 length equals 14 residues. In DNA form, the CDR3 reads TGTGCCAGCAGTCCAGGGCCTAACACCGGGGAGCTGTTTTTT. Protein product: CASSPGPNTGELFF.

The V gene is TRBV29-1, the J gene TRBJ1-5; tentative D call: TRBD1 (5 bases). The germline V and J ends were trimmed by 6 bases and 0 bases, with 15 bases remaining between them. Germline lookup yields CDR1 SQVTM and CDR2 ANQGSEA. The CDR3 is 15 residues long. CDR3 sequence reads: CSVAGGVYSNQPQHF. In DNA form, the CDR3 reads TGCAGCGTGGCTGGGGGTGTCTATAGCAATCAGCCCCAGCATTTT.

This chain connects TRBV29-1 to TRBJ2-3; 9 bases fit TRBD2. The CDR3 consists of 14 residues. With 4 bases clipped from V and 6 bases from J, the junction kept 8 bases outside the gene matches. CDR1 and CDR2 from the germline V gene are SQVTM and ANQGSEA. CDR3 region: CSVGASGTLDTQYF. CDR3 coding DNA: TGCAGCGTTGGGGCTAGCGGGACGCTCGATACGCAGTATTTT.

This sequence joins TRBV7-8 and TRBJ2-1; D gene unclear. Trimming shortened V by 0 bases and J by 10 bases, and 13 bases separated the two germline ends. CDR1 and CDR2 from the germline V gene are SGHVS and FQNEAQ. The CDR3 totals 14 residues. The CDR3 DNA sequence: TGTGCCAGCAGCTTAGCGCAGGCTGTCAGGGAGCAGTTCTTC. Amino acids: CASSLAQAVREQFF.

This rearrangement joins TRBV11-2 to TRBJ2-6; 9 nucleotides line up with TRBD1. The CDR3 consists of 17 residues. Germline-derived CDR1 and CDR2 are SGHAT and FQNNGV. V was clipped by 9 bases and J by 4 bases; unmatched bases: 13. The CDR3 nucleotides are TGTGCCAGAAGGGGACAGGGACCGGCTTCGGGGGCCAACGTCCTGACTTTC. The encoded protein is CARRGQGPASGANVLTF. The full variable domain, in which reference TRBV11-2 and TRBJ2-6 provide the parts outside the CDR3, is EAGVAQSPRYKIIEKRQSVAFWCNPISGHATLYWYQQILGQGPKLLIQFQNNGVVDDSQLPKDRFSAERLKGVDSTLKIQPAKLEDSAVYLCARRGQGPASGANVLTFGAGSRLTVL.

This chain links TRBV5-4 with TRBJ2-1; TRBD2 agrees at 9 bases. Germline values: CDR1 SGHNT, CDR2 YYREEE (reference sequence). CDR3 length: 14 residues. The V gene end was trimmed by 4 bases and the J gene end by 8 bases; junction bases not matched to a gene: 7. The CDR3 sequence: CASSPGTSIYEQFF. The CDR3 DNA reads as TGTGCCAGCAGCCCCGGGACTAGCATTTATGAGCAGTTCTTC. Full variable domain (rest looked up from reference TRBV5-4 and TRBJ2-1): ETGVTQSPTHLIKTRGQQVTLRCSSQSGHNTVSWYQQALGQGPQFIFQYYREEENGRGNFPPRFSGLQFPNYSSELNVNALELDDSALYLCASSPGTSIYEQFFGPGTRLTVL.

The chain has TRBV6-5 and TRBJ2-1; no reliable D call. V was pared by 3 bases and J by 5 bases, with 17 bases between. The germline gives CDR1 MNHEY, CDR2 SVGAGI. The CDR3 extends over 16 amino acids. The CDR3 reads CASSYSLGRINNEQFF. CDR3 coding DNA: TGTGCCAGCAGTTATTCGCTAGGTAGGATCAACAATGAGCAGTTCTTC.